This T cell receptor (beta chain) comes out of a study of T cells after yellow fever vaccination. In the study overall: When fractions had low cell numbers, they were prepared with SMART-Seq v4 Ultra Low Input.

The sample holds a few counts of this clonotype. The antigen is unknown. The study made its TCR cDNA through 5'RACE template switching. That step introduced a universal primer site along with UMIs. TCRdb recomputed calls from the 5' RACE reads with MiXCR, one row per CDR3 protein. In the table there are hundreds of thousands of distinct CDR3 sequences, roughly 13% of which are singletons. Broader study findings: The study found a weaker secondary response that peaked faster, day 5 versus 15. At around 96% for CD4 and around 91% for CD8, most primary-vaccination clones showed up again after the booster.

Germline lookup yields CDR1 MNHEY and CDR2 SVGEGT. V was clipped by 0 bases and J by 6 bases, with 5 bases between them. The CDR3 is made up of 12 amino acids. Sample: PBMCs, taken on the day of the yellow fever booster vaccination. The rearrangement uses TRBV6-2 or TRBV6-3 and TRBJ1-1, with D uncertain. The receptor's source is a man younger than 45 who received the YFV17D yellow fever vaccine. The CDR3 spells CASSYSPPEAFF. For the CDR3, the DNA is TGTGCCAGCAGTTACTCGCCCCCTGAAGCTTTCTTT.